These 7 T cell receptor beta chains were all obtained from the same sample, sequenced in a study of persistence of HIV-infected CD4 T cells. The immunoSEQ assay was version 4, run in survey mode. The protocol was immunoSEQ multiplex PCR, while the TCRdb copy is restricted to in-frame clones and leaves out a portion. The sample yields over 30,000 clones, around 83% seen once. These receptors have no known antigen. Cells were stimulated with overlapping HIV-1 Gag 15-mer peptides. CD40L/CD69 double-negative CD45RO-high memory CD4+ T cells were collected. Material: cultured CD4+ T cells from PBMCs, obtained from a patient who received antiretroviral therapy. The receptors shown here come from an adult with HIV. The donor label of this sample is uncertain.

V usage is TRBV7-6 and J usage is TRBJ2-3; D gene uncertain. V was clipped by 2 bases and J by 4 bases, with 10 bases between them. The germline gives CDR1 SGHVS, CDR2 FNYEAQ. The CDR3 runs 14 residues. The CDR3 loop reads CASSLWARADTQYF. The CDR3 DNA sequence: TGTGCCAGCAGCTTATGGGCGCGTGCAGATACGCAGTATTTT.

The rearrangement joins TRBV7-2 to TRBJ1-5, with unresolved D. The CDR3 is made up of 13 amino acids. Trimming took off 2 bases at V and 4 bases at J, with 6 bases between the two ends. CDR1 and CDR2 from the germline V gene are SGHTA and FQGNSA. The CDR3: CASSLFRNQPQHF. Written as DNA, the CDR3 is TGTGCCAGCAGCTTATTTCGTAATCAGCCCCAGCATTTT.

This clone was counted once. The chain recombines TRBV2 with TRBJ1-4; the D gene is possibly TRBD1 (6 bases). The CDR3 consists of 13 residues. The V gene lost 8 bases and the J gene lost 4 bases, with 11 bases spanning the gap. Germline lookup yields CDR1 SNHLY and CDR2 FYNNEI. CDR3 protein: CASRGQINEKLFF. The CDR3 DNA reads TGTGCCAGCCGGGGGCAGATTAATGAAAAACTGTTTTTT.

This sequence joins TRBV6-6 and TRBJ2-2; 10 nucleotides agree with TRBD1. The V gene's germline CDR1 is MNHNY and CDR2 SVGAGI (reference sequence). J lost 1 base, V lost 5 bases, and 7 bases had no gene match. CDR3 length: 17 amino acids. CDR3: CASSPRDRGLNTGELFF. CDR3 DNA sequence: TGTGCCAGCAGTCCCCGGGACAGGGGATTGAACACCGGGGAGCTGTTTTTT.

This clone has a handful of counts. V is TRBV20-1 and J is TRBJ1-1; D is possibly TRBD1 (5 bases). With 0 bases removed from V and 9 bases from J, the gap between germline ends came to 8 bases. From germline, CDR1 is DFQATT and CDR2 SNEGSKA (reference sequence). The CDR3 has 11 amino acids. This CDR3 reads CSAREGEQAFF. In DNA, the CDR3 is TGCAGTGCTAGAGAAGGGGAACAAGCTTTCTTT.

The chain's CDR3 is CASSLGGNPSPLHF. DNA of the CDR3: TGTGCCAGCAGCTTAGGGGGGAATCCTTCACCCCTCCACTTT. The V and J genes are TRBV7-9 and TRBJ1-6, with D possibly TRBD1 on 5 matching bases. The CDR3 is 14 residues long. In germline, CDR1 is SEHNR, CDR2 FQNEAQ (reference sequence). The V end lost 1 base, the J end lost 9 bases, and 10 bases lay between the germline ends.

The chain combines TRBV4-1 with TRBJ2-1; 11 nucleotides match TRBD2. The CDR3 runs to 15 residues. V dropped 4 bases and J dropped 3; count of bases not matched to a gene: 2. Germline V lookup: CDR1 MGHRA, CDR2 YSYEKL. The chain's CDR3 is CASSLAGGSYNEQFF. CDR3 bases: TGCGCCAGCAGCCTAGCGGGGGGGAGCTACAATGAGCAGTTCTTC.